This T cell receptor beta chain originates from a study of cytomegalovirus exposure and HLA in healthy donors. Study outcomes and limitations: Owing to their indistinguishability, certain V segments, notably TRBV6-2 and TRBV6-3, were excluded. There were 150 or so TCR beta chains listed as cytomegalovirus-associated. Within an earlier analysis, most TCR beta V segments proved productive either about 87% or about 30% of the time.

CDR1 and CDR2 (germline): SGHTA, FQGNSA. The V end was cut by 5 bases, the J end by 1 base, with 11 bases between. The CDR3 extends over 15 amino acids. PCR primers comprised 60 Vbeta and 13 Jbeta primers. The table came from immunoSEQ multiplex PCR; TCRdb's copy has only in-frame clones and leaves some out. The sample has some 140,000 clones, around 79% seen once; the top ten hold 3% to 3.5%. As regards this clone: Its antigen is unknown.

The receptor was isolated from a female donor in good health and CMV-seronegative. Sequenced: PBMCs. This sequence joins TRBV7-2 and TRBJ2-2, with a weak D call TRBD2 (7 bases). DNA for the CDR3: TGTGCCAGCAGCCGGGGGGCGGGGAACACCGGGGAGCTGTTTTTT. Translation: CASSRGAGNTGELFF.